Sequencing of this T cell receptor beta chain was carried out in a study of regulatory T cells in long-lasting Graves disease. Turning to the study itself: A definition of persistent Graves' disease required over 5 years of antithyroid drugs plus positive TSH receptor antibodies. The study, taken as a whole, reports: Analysis covered peripheral blood alone, not thyroid tissue. Limited samples may have lowered accuracy.

Germline CDR1 SQVTM, CDR2 ANQGSEA. This CDR3 has 14 amino acids. Trimming took 0 bases from V and 4 from J, leaving 13 bases between them. Documented time point: persistent/refractory GD, antithyroid drugs over 5 years with positive TRAb. Extracted PBMC RNA gave rise to the TCR library. This clonotype showed up many times. What it binds is unknown. Arm-PCR with iRepertoire HTBI primers amplified the CDR3 regions for these TCR beta libraries. TCRdb redid the calling of the multiplex PCR reads with MiXCR, one entry per CDR3 protein. The repertoire holds under 500,000 distinct CDR3 sequences, with roughly 20% as singletons.

This sequence originates from a female donor with Graves disease. The chain links TRBV29-1 to TRBJ2-7; either TRBD1 or TRBD2 may supply D (5 bases each). The sequences come from peripheral blood mononuclear cells (PBMCs), collected when the disease was refractory, from a patient treated with antithyroid drugs. CDR3: CSVEDPRERYEQYF. DNA of the CDR3: TGCAGCGTTGAAGACCCCAGGGAGCGGTACGAGCAGTACTTC.